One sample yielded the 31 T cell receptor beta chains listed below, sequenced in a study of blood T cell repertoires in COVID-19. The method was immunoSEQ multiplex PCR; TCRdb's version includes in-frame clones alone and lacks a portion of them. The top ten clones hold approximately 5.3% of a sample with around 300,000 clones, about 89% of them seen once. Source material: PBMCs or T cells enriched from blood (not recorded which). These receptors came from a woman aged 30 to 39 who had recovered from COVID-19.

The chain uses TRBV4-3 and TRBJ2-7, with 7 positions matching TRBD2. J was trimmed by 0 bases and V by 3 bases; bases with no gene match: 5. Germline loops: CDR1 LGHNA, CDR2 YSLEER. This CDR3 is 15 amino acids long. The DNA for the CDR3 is TGCGCCAGCAGCCAGGCCCGGGGGGACTCCTACGAGCAGTACTTC. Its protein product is CASSQARGDSYEQYF.

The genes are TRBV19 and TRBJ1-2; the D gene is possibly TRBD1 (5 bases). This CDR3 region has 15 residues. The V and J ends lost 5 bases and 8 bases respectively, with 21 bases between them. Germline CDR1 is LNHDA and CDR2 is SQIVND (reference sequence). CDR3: CASSATSQGDAGYTF. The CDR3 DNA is TGTGCCAGTAGTGCTACCTCTCAGGGCGACGCCGGCTACACCTTC.

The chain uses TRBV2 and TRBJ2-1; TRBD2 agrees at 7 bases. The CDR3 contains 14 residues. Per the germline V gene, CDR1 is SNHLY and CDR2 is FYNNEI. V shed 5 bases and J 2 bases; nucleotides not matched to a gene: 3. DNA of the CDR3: TGTGCCAGCAGTCGGACTAGGACCTACAATGAGCAGTTCTTC. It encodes CASSRTRTYNEQFF. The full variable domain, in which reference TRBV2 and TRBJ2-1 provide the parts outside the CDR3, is EPEVTQTPSHQVTQMGQEVILRCVPISNHLYFYWYRQILGQKVEFLVSFYNNEISEKSEIFDDQFSVERPDGSNFTLKIRSTKLEDSAMYFCASSRTRTYNEQFFGPGTRLTVL.

The CDR3 sequence: CASSPPGGTGGVGQFF. The CDR3 DNA reads as TGTGCCAGCTCACCACCAGGCGGGACAGGGGGCGTTGGGCAGTTCTTC. The V and J genes are TRBV18 and TRBJ2-1; 12 bases line up with TRBD1. With 0 bases clipped from V and 12 bases from J, the junction kept 9 bases outside the gene matches. The CDR3 runs to 16 residues. Germline-derived CDR1 and CDR2 are KGHSH and LQKENI.

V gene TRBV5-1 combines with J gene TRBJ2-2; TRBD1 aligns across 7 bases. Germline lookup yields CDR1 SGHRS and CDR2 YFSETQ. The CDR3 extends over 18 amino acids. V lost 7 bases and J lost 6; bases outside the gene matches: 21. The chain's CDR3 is CASAQGDRRSMSAGELFF. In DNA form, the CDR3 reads TGCGCCAGCGCTCAAGGGGACAGACGATCTATGAGCGCCGGGGAGCTGTTTTTT. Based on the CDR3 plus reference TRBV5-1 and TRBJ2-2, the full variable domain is KAGVTQTPRYLIKTRGQQVTLSCSPISGHRSVSWYQQTPGQGLQFLFEYFSETQRNKGNFPGRFSGRQFSNSRSEMNVSTLELGDSALYLCASAQGDRRSMSAGELFFGEGSRLTVL.

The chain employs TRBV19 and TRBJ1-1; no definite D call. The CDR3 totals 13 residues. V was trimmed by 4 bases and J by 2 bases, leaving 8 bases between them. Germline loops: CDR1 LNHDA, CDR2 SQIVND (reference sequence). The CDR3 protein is CASSNTINTEAFF. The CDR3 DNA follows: TGTGCCAGTAGTAACACTATTAACACTGAAGCTTTCTTT.

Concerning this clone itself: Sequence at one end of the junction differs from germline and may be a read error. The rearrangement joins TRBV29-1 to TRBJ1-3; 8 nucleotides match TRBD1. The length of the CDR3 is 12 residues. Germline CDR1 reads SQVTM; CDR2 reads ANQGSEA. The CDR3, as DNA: TGCAGCGTTGGTGACAGGGGAAGCACCATATATTTT. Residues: CSVGDRGSTIYF.

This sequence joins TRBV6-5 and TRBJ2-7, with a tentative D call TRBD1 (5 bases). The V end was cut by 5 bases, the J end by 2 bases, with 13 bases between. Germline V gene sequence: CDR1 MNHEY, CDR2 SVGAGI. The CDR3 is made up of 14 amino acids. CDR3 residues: CASSRQMGTYEQYF. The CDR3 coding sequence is TGTGCCAGCAGTAGACAGATGGGTACCTACGAGCAGTACTTC.

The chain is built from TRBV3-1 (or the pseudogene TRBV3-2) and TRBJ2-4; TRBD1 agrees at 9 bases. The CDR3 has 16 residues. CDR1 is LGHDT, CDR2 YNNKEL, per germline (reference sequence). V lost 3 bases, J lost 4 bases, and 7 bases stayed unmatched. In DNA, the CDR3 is TGTGCCAGCAGCCATTACGACAGGGGGAAGAAAAACATTCAGTACTTC. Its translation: CASSHYDRGKKNIQYF.

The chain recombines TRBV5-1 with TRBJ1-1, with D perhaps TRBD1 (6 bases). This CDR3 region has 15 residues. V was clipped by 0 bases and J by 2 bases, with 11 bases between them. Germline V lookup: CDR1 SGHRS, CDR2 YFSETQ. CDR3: CASSLDRQANTEAFF. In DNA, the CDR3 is TGCGCCAGCAGCTTGGACAGACAGGCTAACACTGAAGCTTTCTTT.

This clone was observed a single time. The CDR3 reads CASSPRQGMNEQYF. The CDR3 nucleotides read TGCGCCAGCAGCCCACGACAGGGGATGAACGAGCAGTACTTC. This chain joins TRBV5-1 and TRBJ2-7, with TRBD1 identical over 8 bases. Trimming took 4 bases from V and 5 from J; bases not matched to a gene: 8. Per the germline V gene, CDR1 is SGHRS and CDR2 is YFSETQ. The CDR3 length is 14 residues.

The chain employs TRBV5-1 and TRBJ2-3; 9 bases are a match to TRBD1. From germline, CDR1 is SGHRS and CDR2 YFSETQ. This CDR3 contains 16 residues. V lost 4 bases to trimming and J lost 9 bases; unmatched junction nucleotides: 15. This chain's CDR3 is CASSPEPGQGPVTQYF. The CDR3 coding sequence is TGCGCCAGCAGCCCTGAACCGGGACAGGGCCCAGTAACGCAGTATTTT.

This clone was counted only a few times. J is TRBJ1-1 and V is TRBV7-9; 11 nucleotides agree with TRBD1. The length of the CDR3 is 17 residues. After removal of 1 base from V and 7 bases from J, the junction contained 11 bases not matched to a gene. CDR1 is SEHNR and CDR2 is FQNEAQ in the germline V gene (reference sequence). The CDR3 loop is CASSLEGTGGLVLEAFF. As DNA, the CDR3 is TGTGCCAGCAGCTTAGAGGGGACAGGGGGTTTAGTTCTTGAAGCTTTCTTT.

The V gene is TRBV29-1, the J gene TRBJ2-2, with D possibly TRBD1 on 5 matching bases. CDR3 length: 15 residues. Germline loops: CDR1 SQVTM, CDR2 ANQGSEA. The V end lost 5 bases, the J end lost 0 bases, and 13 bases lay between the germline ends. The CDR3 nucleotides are TGCAGCGTTCAGGGATCCCCCGCGAACACCGGGGAGCTGTTTTTT. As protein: CSVQGSPANTGELFF.

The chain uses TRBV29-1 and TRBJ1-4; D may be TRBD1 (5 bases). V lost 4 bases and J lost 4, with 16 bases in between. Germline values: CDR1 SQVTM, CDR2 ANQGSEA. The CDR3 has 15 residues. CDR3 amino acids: CSVGGSPGVNEKLFF. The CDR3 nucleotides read TGCAGCGTTGGGGGTTCCCCGGGGGTTAATGAAAAACTGTTTTTT.

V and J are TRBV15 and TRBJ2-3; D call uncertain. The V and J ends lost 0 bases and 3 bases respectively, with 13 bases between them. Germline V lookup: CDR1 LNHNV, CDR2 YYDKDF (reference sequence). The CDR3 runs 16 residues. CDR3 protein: CATSRDLSEKTDTQYF. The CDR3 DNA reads TGTGCCACCAGCAGAGATTTATCGGAGAAAACAGATACGCAGTATTTT. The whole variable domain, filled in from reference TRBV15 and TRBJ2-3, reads DAMVIQNPRYQVTQFGKPVTLSCSQTLNHNVMYWYQQKSSQAPKLLFHYYDKDFNNEADTPDNFQSRRPNTSFCFLDIRSPGLGDTAMYLCATSRDLSEKTDTQYFGPGTRLTVL.

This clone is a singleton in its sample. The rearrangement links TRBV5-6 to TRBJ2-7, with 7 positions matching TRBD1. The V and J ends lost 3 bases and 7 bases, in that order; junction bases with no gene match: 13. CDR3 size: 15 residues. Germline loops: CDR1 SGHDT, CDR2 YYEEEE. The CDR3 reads CASSYTGAIRTEQYF. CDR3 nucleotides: TGTGCCAGCAGCTATACAGGGGCCATCCGTACGGAGCAGTACTTC. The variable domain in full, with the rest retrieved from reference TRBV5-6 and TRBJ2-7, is DAGVTQSPTHLIKTRGQQVTLRCSPKSGHDTVSWYQQALGQGPQFIFQYYEEEERQRGNFPDRFSGHQFPNYSSELNVNALLLGDSALYLCASSYTGAIRTEQYFGPGTRLTVT.

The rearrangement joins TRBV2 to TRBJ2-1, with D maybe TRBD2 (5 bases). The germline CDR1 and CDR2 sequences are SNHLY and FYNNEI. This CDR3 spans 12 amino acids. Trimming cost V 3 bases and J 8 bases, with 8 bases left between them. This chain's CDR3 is CASSDGVDEQFF. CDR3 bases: TGTGCCAGCAGTGACGGGGTGGATGAGCAGTTCTTC.

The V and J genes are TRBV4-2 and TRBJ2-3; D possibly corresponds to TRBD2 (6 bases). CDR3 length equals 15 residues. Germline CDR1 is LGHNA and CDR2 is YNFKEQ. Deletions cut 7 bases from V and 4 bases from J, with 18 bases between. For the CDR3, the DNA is TGTGCCAGCACTCCGCGGGACCTAGACTCAGATACGCAGTATTTT. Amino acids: CASTPRDLDSDTQYF.

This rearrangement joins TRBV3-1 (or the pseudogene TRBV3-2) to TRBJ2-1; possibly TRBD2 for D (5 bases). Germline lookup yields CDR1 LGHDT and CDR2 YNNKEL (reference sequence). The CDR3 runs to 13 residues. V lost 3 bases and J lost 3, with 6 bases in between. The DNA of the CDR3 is TGTGCCAGCAGCCAGGCGGGCTACAATGAGCAGTTCTTC. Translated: CASSQAGYNEQFF.

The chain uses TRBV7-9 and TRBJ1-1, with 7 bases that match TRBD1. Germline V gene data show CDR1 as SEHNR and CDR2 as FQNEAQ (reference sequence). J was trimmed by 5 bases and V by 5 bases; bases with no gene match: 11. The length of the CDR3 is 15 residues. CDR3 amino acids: CASSATTGPGTEAFF. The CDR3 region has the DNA TGTGCCAGCAGCGCCACGACAGGGCCGGGGACTGAAGCTTTCTTT.

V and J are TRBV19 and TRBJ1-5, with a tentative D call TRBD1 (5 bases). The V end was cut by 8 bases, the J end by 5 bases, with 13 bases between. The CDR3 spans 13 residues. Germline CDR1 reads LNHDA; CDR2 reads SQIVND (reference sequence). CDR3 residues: CASHTGTYQPQHF. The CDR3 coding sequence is TGTGCCAGTCATACAGGCACCTATCAGCCCCAGCATTTT.

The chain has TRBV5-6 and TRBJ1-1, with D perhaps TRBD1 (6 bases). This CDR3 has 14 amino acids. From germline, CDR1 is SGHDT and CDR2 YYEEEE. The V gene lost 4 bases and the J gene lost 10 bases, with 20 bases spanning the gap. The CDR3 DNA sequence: TGTGCCAGCAGCCCACCGGGTGCAGGGGTAAGAGCTTTCTTT. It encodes CASSPPGAGVRAFF.

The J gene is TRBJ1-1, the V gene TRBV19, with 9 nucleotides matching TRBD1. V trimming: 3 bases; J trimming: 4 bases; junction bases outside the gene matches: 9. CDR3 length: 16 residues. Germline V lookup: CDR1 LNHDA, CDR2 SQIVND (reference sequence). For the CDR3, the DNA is TGTGCCAGTAGTATTGGGACAGGGTACGGGGGCACTGAAGCTTTCTTT. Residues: CASSIGTGYGGTEAFF.

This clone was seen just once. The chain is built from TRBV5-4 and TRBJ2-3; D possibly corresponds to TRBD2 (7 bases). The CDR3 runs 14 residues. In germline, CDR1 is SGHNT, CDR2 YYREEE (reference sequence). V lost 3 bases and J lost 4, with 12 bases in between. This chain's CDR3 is CASSWGGGADTQYF. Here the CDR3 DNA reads TGTGCCAGCAGCTGGGGAGGGGGAGCAGATACGCAGTATTTT.

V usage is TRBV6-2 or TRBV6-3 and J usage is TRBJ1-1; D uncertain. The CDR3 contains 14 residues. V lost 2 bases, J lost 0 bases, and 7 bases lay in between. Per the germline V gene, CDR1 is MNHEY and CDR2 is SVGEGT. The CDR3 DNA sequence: TGTGCCAGCAGTTACCTAAGATTGAACACTGAAGCTTTCTTT. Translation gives CASSYLRLNTEAFF.

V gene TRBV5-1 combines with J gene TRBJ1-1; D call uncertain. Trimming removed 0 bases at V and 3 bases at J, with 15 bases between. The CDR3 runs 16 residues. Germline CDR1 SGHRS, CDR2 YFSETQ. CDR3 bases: TGCGCCAGCAGCTTGGATGGGCGGCTCGGGGACACTGAAGCTTTCTTT. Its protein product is CASSLDGRLGDTEAFF.

DNA of the CDR3: TGCGCCAGCAGCCAAGCGGGGGTTAGCGGCTATGGCTACACCTTC. This translates into CASSQAGVSGYGYTF. The chain uses TRBV4-1 and TRBJ1-2; weak D call: TRBD1 (5 bases). V lost 1 base to trimming and J lost 4 bases, with 13 bases between them. In germline, CDR1 is MGHRA, CDR2 YSYEKL. This CDR3 spans 15 amino acids.

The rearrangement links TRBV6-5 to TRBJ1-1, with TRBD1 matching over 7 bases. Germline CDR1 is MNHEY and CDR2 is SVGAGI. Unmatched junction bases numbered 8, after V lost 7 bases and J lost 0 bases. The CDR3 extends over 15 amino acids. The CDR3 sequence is CASKVGTALNTEAFF. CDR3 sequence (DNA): TGTGCCAGCAAGGTAGGGACAGCTCTGAACACTGAAGCTTTCTTT.

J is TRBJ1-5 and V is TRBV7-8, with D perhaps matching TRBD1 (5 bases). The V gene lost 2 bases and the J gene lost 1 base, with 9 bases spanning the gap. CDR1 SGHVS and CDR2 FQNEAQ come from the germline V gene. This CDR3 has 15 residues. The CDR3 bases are TGTGCCAGCAGCTTACGACAGACAAGCAATCAGCCCCAGCATTTT. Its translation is CASSLRQTSNQPQHF.

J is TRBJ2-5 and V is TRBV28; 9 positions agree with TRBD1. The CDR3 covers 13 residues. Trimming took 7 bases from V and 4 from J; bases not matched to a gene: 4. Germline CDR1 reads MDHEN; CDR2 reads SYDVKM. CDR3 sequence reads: CASTRTGAETQYF. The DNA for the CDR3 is TGTGCCAGCACCCGGACAGGGGCAGAGACCCAGTACTTC.